This TCR beta chain was documented in a study of blood T cell repertoires in COVID-19 (dated by TCRdb to the early 2020s). Study-level background: Collaborator samples came from the United States, Italy and Spain and covered acute and convalescent phases of COVID-19. The material from the prospective study consisted of cDNA or gDNA derived from T cells, B-cell-depleted T cells, or PBMCs. Subjects who had been exposed to COVID-19, were actively infected with it, or had recovered from it provided the deeply sampled blood TCRbeta repertoires that made up the dataset. The repertoires were made available in a free public database intended to serve as a resource for research on the immune response to SARS-CoV-2. Samples were obtained from the ongoing ImmuneRACE study (first 160 participants) and from some 1,300 subjects provided by 6 global collaborators. Nearly every sample came with metadata listing a de-identified subject ID, COVID-19 status, age in years and sex. Where HLA class I and class II types were available, the types were taken from metadata supplied by the sample provider, not from assay-based typing. General conclusions and limits of the study: How much clinical and demographic metadata was included differed by source and by participant, and the metadata was provided uncurated.

As regards this clone: Its antigen target is currently unknown. The sample holds no much larger clone one base away, and base qualities are not on file.

TCRbeta CDR3 regions were amplified from genomic DNA using the immunoSEQ Assay, a bias-controlled multiplex PCR. Per the authors' processing: The number of nucleated cells in each sample was estimated from the amplification of reference gene primers within the assay. To quantify the absolute abundance of each unique TCRbeta CDR3 rearrangement, sequence reads were collapsed and filtered. Productive Simpson clonality was computed per sample as the square root of Simpson's diversity index over productive rearrangements. The clones in this table, taken by TCRdb from immuneACCESS, are in-frame only. Not every clone is retained; where verified, under half of the shortfall comes from an unresolved V gene, and the cause of the rest is unknown. V, J and clone size are those of that table, while D and trimming were read from the DNA. This sample holds more than 150,000 clones; roughly nine tenths were observed only once. The top ten constitute approximately 2.3% of the sample.

From its cysteine to its phenylalanine, the CDR3 spans 15 amino acids. CDR3 DNA is the only sequence kept; it has 45 bases, read in frame from the first base. V has 4 bases trimmed and J has 4 bases trimmed; junction bases matching no gene number 7. From a lookup of the germline V gene, CDR1 and CDR2 are SGHRS and YFSETQ. Collaborating institutions collected whole blood in K2EDTA tubes following their own protocols. Collaborator samples were shipped for TCRbeta analysis as frozen whole blood, isolated PBMCs, or DNA extracted from either sample type. The rearranged segments are TRBV5-1 and TRBJ2-5; the junction holds 10 bases that match TRBD2. The sequencing sample was made of peripheral blood. The receptor comes from a woman aged 70-85 years with acute or convalescent COVID-19. The DNA reads TGCGCCAGCAGCCGTAGCGGGGGGCCGGGAGAGACCCAGTACTTC. This gives the protein CASSRSGGPGETQYF.